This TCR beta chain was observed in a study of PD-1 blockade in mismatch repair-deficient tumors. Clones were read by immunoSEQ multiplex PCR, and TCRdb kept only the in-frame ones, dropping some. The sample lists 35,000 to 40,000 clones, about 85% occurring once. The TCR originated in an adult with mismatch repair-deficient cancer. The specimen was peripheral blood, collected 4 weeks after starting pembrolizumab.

The CDR3 spells CASSLNPISSGNTIYF. CDR3 sequence (DNA): TGTGCCAGCAGCTTAAACCCAATCAGTTCTGGAAACACCATATATTTT. This rearrangement joins TRBV7-2 to TRBJ1-3; D remains unclear. This CDR3 region has 16 residues. In germline, CDR1 is SGHTA, CDR2 FQGNSA. V was pared by 2 bases and J by 1 base, with 12 bases between.